This T cell receptor beta chain was obtained from a study of cytomegalovirus exposure and HLA in healthy donors. Sequenced by immunoSEQ multiplex PCR; TCRdb stores in-frame clones only, minus some. This table has 220,000 or so clones, about nine tenths appearing once. CDR1 SGHVS and CDR2 FQNEAQ come from the germline V gene. The CDR3 contains 17 residues. Trimming cost V 1 base and J 9 bases; bases outside gene matches: 13. V is TRBV7-8 and J is TRBJ2-4; TRBD1 aligns across 9 bases. The sequence came from a woman aged 18 to 35 in good health and CMV-seronegative. What was sequenced was PBMCs. Here the CDR3 reads CASSLDLNRGQLGIQYF. The CDR3 region has the DNA TGTGCCAGCAGCTTAGACCTGAACAGGGGGCAGTTGGGCATTCAGTACTTC.